The next 8 T cell receptor beta chains were all read from a single sample in a study of T cells in Graves' hyperthyroidism and ophthalmopathy. The TCR beta CDR3 regions underwent amplification using RNA transcripts as the source. In the first-round RT-PCR of the TCR CDR3, the HTBI primer set was used. Via MiXCR, TCRdb re-called the multiplex PCR reads, giving one row per CDR3 protein. The sample carries 490,000 or so distinct CDR3 sequences, roughly 45% recorded once. The sequencing sample was made of peripheral blood or thyroid tissue (not recorded which). The receptors come from an adult woman with Graves' disease, either hyperthyroidism or ophthalmopathy (not recorded which).

This clonotype has more than one count but fewer than ten. The chain combines TRBV4-1 with TRBJ2-7; D remains ambiguous. V was trimmed by 2 bases and J by 1 base, leaving 12 bases between them. This CDR3 is built from 15 residues. CDR1 MGHRA and CDR2 YSYEKL come from the germline V gene. CDR3 sequence reads: CASSQPSKGSYEQYF. The CDR3 region has the DNA TGCGCCAGCAGCCAACCGAGCAAGGGATCCTACGAGCAGTACTTC.

Ten or more counts support this clonotype. The rearrangement joins TRBV19 to TRBJ1-5, with D tentatively TRBD1 (6 bases). The CDR3 consists of 12 residues. From germline, CDR1 is LNHDA and CDR2 SQIVND (reference sequence). The germline V and J ends were trimmed by 6 bases and 6 bases, with 9 bases remaining between them. The CDR3 here is CASRGAGQPQHF. The CDR3 DNA reads as TGTGCCAGTAGGGGGGCGGGTCAGCCCCAGCATTTT.

This clonotype was found a few times. The chain has TRBV20-1 and TRBJ1-2, with D tentatively TRBD1 (5 bases). The V end lost 1 base, the J end lost 6 bases, and 24 bases lay between the germline ends. The CDR3 length is 17 residues. The germline V gene has CDR1 DFQATT and CDR2 SNEGSKA (reference sequence). The CDR3 region is CSARVQENTSGDDGYTF. The CDR3 coding sequence is TGCAGTGCTAGAGTCCAGGAGAACACTTCCGGGGACGATGGCTACACCTTC.

The V gene is TRBV25-1, the J gene TRBJ1-5; no reliable D call. The CDR3 covers 14 residues. The V and J ends lost 6 bases and 0 bases respectively, with 9 bases between them. Germline CDR1 is MGHDK and CDR2 is SYGVNS. DNA for the CDR3: TGTGCCAGCAGGGGAACGGATAGCAATCAGCCCCAGCATTTT. Its protein is CASRGTDSNQPQHF.

This clonotype was seen a handful of times. The V gene is TRBV19, the J gene TRBJ1-2; D not resolved. From germline, CDR1 is LNHDA and CDR2 SQIVND (reference sequence). Trimming cost V 4 bases and J 4 bases, with 13 bases left between them. CDR3 length equals 14 residues. The DNA of the CDR3 is TGTGCCAGTAGTACGGATAGCGGAATCTATGGCTACACCTTC. Translation gives CASSTDSGIYGYTF.

This clonotype occurred many times. The CDR3 here is CASTPQRGEGYGYTF. CDR3 nucleotides: TGTGCCAGCACCCCTCAGAGGGGGGAGGGGTATGGCTACACCTTC. The J gene is TRBJ1-2, the V gene TRBV7-8; maybe TRBD1 (6 bases). V was cut by 7 bases and J by 5 bases, with 20 bases left in between. The germline gives CDR1 SGHVS, CDR2 FQNEAQ. The length of the CDR3 is 15 residues.

This chain links TRBV20-1 with TRBJ1-5, with TRBD1 as a possible D gene (6 bases). Trimming stripped 3 bases from V and 4 bases from J, with 10 bases between. The CDR3 totals 13 residues. Germline V gene data show CDR1 as DFQATT and CDR2 as SNEGSKA (reference sequence). The CDR3 sequence is CSASWTVNQPQHF. The CDR3 coding sequence is TGCAGTGCTAGTTGGACAGTTAATCAGCCCCAGCATTTT.

This clonotype turned up a few times. The rearrangement joins TRBV13 to TRBJ2-7; TRBD2 might be the D (5 bases). Trimming stripped 0 bases from V and 2 bases from J, with 11 bases between. The CDR3 extends over 15 amino acids. CDR1 and CDR2 from the germline V gene are PRHDT and FYEKMQ (reference sequence). CDR3 in amino acids: CASSLGASSAYEQYF. CDR3 coding DNA: TGTGCCAGCAGCTTAGGGGCTAGCAGCGCCTACGAGCAGTACTTC. The full variable domain, completed using reference TRBV13 and TRBJ2-7, is AAGVIQSPRHLIKEKRETATLKCYPIPRHDTVYWYQQGPGQDPQFLISFYEKMQSDKGSIPDRFSAQQFSDYHSELNMSSLELGDSALYFCASSLGASSAYEQYFGPGTRLTVT.